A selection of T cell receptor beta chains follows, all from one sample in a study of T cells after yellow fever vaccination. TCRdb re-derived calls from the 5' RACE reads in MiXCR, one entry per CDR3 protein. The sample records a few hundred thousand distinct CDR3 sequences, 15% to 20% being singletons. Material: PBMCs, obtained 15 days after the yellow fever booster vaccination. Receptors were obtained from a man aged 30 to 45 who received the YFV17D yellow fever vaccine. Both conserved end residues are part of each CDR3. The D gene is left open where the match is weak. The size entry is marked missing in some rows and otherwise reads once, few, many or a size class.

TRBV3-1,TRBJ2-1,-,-,TGTGCCAGCAGCCAATCACGAGCGAGCAATGAGCAGTTCTTC,CASSQSRASNEQFF
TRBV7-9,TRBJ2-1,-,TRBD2,TGTGCCAGCAGGGGACTAGCGGCCATCAATGAGCAGTTCTTC,CASRGLAAINEQFF
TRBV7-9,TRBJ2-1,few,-,TGTGCCAGCAGCTTTCCCCCCAATGAGCAGTTCTTC,CASSFPPNEQFF
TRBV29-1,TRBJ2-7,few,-,TGCAGCGCCGGGACCGGTGTGGGCGAGCAGTACTTC,CSAGTGVGEQYF
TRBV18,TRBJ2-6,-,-,TGTGCCAGCTCACTCCTGGAAGGGGGGGCCAACGTCCTGACTTTC,CASSLLEGGANVLTF
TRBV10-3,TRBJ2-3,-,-,TGTGCCATCAGGGCCGACACCCCCTATGGGCAGTATTTT,CAIRADTPYGQYF
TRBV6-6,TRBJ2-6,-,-,TGTGCCAGCAGCACCACGAGGGGGGTCCTGACTTTC,CASSTTRGVLTF
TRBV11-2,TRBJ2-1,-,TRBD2,TGTGCCAGCAGCCATAGCGGGAGTCTCCCCAATGAGCAGTTCTTC,CASSHSGSLPNEQFF
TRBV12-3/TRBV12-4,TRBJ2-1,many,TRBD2,TGTGCCAGCAGTTTAGTAGGCGGTGCCGGTAGCGGGAGAGTCCTCTTC,CASSLVGGAGSGRVLF
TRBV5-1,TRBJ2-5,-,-,TGCGCCAGCAGCTTCCCAGGGGCCGAAGAGACCCAGTACTTC,CASSFPGAEETQYF
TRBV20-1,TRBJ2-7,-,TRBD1,TGCAGTGCTAGAGATCGAGGGACAGGGGCCTACGAGCAGTACTTC,CSARDRGTGAYEQYF
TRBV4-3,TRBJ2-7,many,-,TGCGCCAGCAGCCAAGGGGGAGGATGGGGAAACGAGCAGTACTTC,CASSQGGGWGNEQYF
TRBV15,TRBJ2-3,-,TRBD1,TGTGCCACCAGCAGGACCGGGACAGGGACGACAGATACGCAGTATTTT,CATSRTGTGTTDTQYF
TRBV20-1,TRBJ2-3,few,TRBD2,TGCAGTGCTTCTGGAGCGGGAGGGCCTGTAGATACGCAGTATTTT,CSASGAGGPVDTQYF
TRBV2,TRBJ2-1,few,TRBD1,TGTGCCAGCAGTATGGGACAGGGGAGAGGCCATGAGCAGTTCTTC,CASSMGQGRGHEQFF
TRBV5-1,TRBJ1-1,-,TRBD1,TGCGCCAGCGAAAGGGACAGGGGGACTGAAGCTTTCTTT,CASERDRGTEAFF
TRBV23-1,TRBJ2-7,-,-,TGCGCCAGCAACCAATCACAGGGTTCGAGCTACGAGCAGTACTTC,CASNQSQGSSYEQYF
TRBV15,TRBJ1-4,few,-,TGTGCCACCAGCAGATTAATAGGGGGAGGCAATGAAAAACTGTTTTTT,CATSRLIGGGNEKLFF
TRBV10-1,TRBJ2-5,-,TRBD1,TGCGCCAGCAGTGGCCAGGGGGCAGAGACCCAGTACTTC,CASSGQGAETQYF
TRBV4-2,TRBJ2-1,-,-,TGTGCCAGCAGCCAAGAGGGGGCTACCCTCAATGAGCAGTTCTTC,CASSQEGATLNEQFF
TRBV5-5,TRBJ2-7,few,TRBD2,TGTGCCAGCAGCTTGACTAGCGGACCTTCCTACGAGCAGTACTTC,CASSLTSGPSYEQYF
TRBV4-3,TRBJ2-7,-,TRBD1,TGCGCCAGCAGCCAAGCCGGGGACAGGACATCGGTGCAGTACTTC,CASSQAGDRTSVQYF
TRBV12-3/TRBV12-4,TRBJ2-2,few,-,TGTGCCAGCAGTTTCGTCGGCACCGGGGAGCTGTTTTTT,CASSFVGTGELFF
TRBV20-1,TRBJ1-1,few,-,TGCAGTGCTAGAGACCAACGACAGATTTGGAACACTGAAGCTTTCTTT,CSARDQRQIWNTEAFF
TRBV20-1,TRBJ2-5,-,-,TGCAGTGCTTCTGGGGGATCCTGGGGGGAGACCCAGTACTTC,CSASGGSWGETQYF
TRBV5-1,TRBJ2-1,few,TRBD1,TGCGCCAGCACCTGGACAGGGGAGAGGGGCAATGAGCAGTTCTTC,CASTWTGERGNEQFF
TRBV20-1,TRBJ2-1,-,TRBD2,TGCAGTGCTAGCCTAGCGGGGACGAGCTCCTACAATGAGCAGTTCTTC,CSASLAGTSSYNEQFF
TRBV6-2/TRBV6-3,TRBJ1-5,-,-,TGTGCCAGCACCAATGGTGGGCCCCAGCATTTT,CASTNGGPQHF
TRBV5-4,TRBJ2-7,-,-,TGTGCCAGCAGCCCTGGGCCAGGAGCCTACGAGCAGTACTTC,CASSPGPGAYEQYF
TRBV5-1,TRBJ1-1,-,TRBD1,TGCGCCAGCAGCTTAGGGACAGGGGCTCTCGACACTGAAGCTTTCTTT,CASSLGTGALDTEAFF
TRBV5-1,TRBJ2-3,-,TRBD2,TGCGCCAGCAGCTTGGCTAGCGGGCTCACAGATACGCAGTATTTT,CASSLASGLTDTQYF
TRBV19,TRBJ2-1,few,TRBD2,TGTGCCAGTAGTACAGGGCGGGGGATACACTACAATGAGCAGTTCTTC,CASSTGRGIHYNEQFF
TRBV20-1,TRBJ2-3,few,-,TGCAGTCTCCCACTAGCCGGGGAAGATACGCAGTATTTT,CSLPLAGEDTQYF
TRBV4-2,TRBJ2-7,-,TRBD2,TGTGCCAGCAGACCCGGGACTAGCGGGCCCTACGAGCAGTACTTC,CASRPGTSGPYEQYF
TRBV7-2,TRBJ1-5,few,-,TGTGCCAGCACCGCAGGGGTACCGGATCAGCCCCAGCATTTT,CASTAGVPDQPQHF
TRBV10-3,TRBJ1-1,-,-,TGTGCCATCACCAAGAAAGTGGGAGGGTCCGGGGCTGAAGCTTTCTTT,CAITKKVGGSGAEAFF
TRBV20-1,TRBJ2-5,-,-,TGCAGCGCGGTATCACTAGAAGAGACCCAGTACTTC,CSAVSLEETQYF
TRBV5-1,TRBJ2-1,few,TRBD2,TGCGCCAGCAGCTTGTTTAGCGGGAAAGGTAGTGATGAGCAGTTCTTC,CASSLFSGKGSDEQFF
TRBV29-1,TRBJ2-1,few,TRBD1,TGCAGCGTTGAGGGGGATCCGGGACAGGGGAACAATGAGCAGTTCTTC,CSVEGDPGQGNNEQFF
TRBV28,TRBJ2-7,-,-,TGTGCCAGCATGGGTAGCGACACCCCGAGGGAGCAGTACTTC,CASMGSDTPREQYF
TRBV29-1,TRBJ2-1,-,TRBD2,TGCAGCGTTCTAGCGGGAGGGTACTACAATGAGCAGTTCTTC,CSVLAGGYYNEQFF
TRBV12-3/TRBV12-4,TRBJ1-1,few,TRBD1,TGTGCCAGCAGTCCCCGGGACAGGGGGTCGGCTGAAGCTTTCTTT,CASSPRDRGSAEAFF
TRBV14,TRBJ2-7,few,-,TGTGCCAGCAGCCACCGCCGGGACTACGAGCAGTACTTC,CASSHRRDYEQYF
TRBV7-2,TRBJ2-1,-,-,TGTGCCAGCAGCCCGGACCCCTACAATGAGCAGTTCTTC,CASSPDPYNEQFF
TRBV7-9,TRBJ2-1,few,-,TGTGCCAGCAGCTTCGACAGACGAAGCAATGAGCAGTTCTTC,CASSFDRRSNEQFF
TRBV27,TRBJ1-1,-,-,TGTGCCAGCAGTTTAACTCCGGGACGGCTGAAAGAAGCTTTCTTT,CASSLTPGRLKEAFF
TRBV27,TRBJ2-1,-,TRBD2,TGTGCCAGCAGTTTATCGGTTCTAGCGGGAGGGTACAATGAGCAGTTCTTC,CASSLSVLAGGYNEQFF
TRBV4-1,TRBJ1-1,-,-,TGCGCCAGCAGCCAAGATATCAAGGTGAACACTGAAGCTTTCTTT,CASSQDIKVNTEAFF
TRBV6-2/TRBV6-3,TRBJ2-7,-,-,TGTGCCAGCAGGAGACTCCATCTCGAGCAGTACTTC,CASRRLHLEQYF
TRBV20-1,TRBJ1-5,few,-,TGCAGTGCTGGCCAGCCCCAGCATTTT,CSAGQPQHF